These 9 T cell receptor beta chains were sequenced from one sample in a study of blood T cell repertoires in COVID-19. Clones were sequenced by immunoSEQ multiplex PCR, and TCRdb holds only the in-frame ones, with some missing. The sample has under 100,000 clones; 60% to 80% are singletons. The sample taken for sequencing was peripheral blood. The receptors were gathered from a man aged 60 to 75 with COVID-19, enrolled during active disease.

This clone is a singleton in its sample. The chain is built from TRBV6-5 and TRBJ2-3, with a tentative D call TRBD1 (6 bases). Trimming shortened V by 6 bases and J by 4 bases, and 17 bases separated the two germline ends. CDR1 is MNHEY and CDR2 is SVGAGI in the germline V gene. The CDR3 loop spans 15 amino acids. The CDR3 loop reads CASRQTLRGPDTQYF. In DNA, the CDR3 is TGTGCCAGCAGACAAACCCTCAGGGGTCCAGATACGCAGTATTTT.

The table lists this clone with a count of one. V usage is TRBV6-5 and J usage is TRBJ2-7; weak D call: TRBD1 (6 bases). This CDR3 region has 15 residues. Germline-derived CDR1 and CDR2 are MNHEY and SVGAGI. V lost 6 bases to trimming and J lost 0 bases, with 15 bases between them. The CDR3 DNA is TGTGCCAGCAGAACCCAGGGGAAAAGCTCCTACGAGCAGTACTTC. This translates into CASRTQGKSSYEQYF.

CDR3 sequence: CASSPKNTLTSLSTDTQYF. The CDR3, as DNA: TGTGCCAGCAGCCCTAAAAATACCCTCACTAGCCTTAGCACAGATACGCAGTATTTT. The J gene is TRBJ2-3, the V gene TRBV7-9; D possibly corresponds to TRBD2 (6 bases). This CDR3 region has 19 residues. V lost 5 bases, J lost 0 bases, and 24 bases lay in between. Germline loops: CDR1 SEHNR, CDR2 FQNEAQ (reference sequence).

V gene TRBV18 combines with J gene TRBJ1-2; 10 bases are a match to TRBD1. The CDR3 length is 16 residues. Per germline, CDR1 KGHSH and CDR2 LQKENI. V shed 6 bases, J shed 6 bases, and the junction held 13 bases outside the gene matches. The CDR3 nucleotides are TGTGCCAGCTCGCAAATAGACCCGGGACAGGGGCATGGCTACACCTTC. Residues: CASSQIDPGQGHGYTF.

This clone was observed a single time. V is TRBV12-3 or TRBV12-4 and J is TRBJ2-2, with a possible D match to TRBD1 (5 bases). The CDR3 sequence is 12 residues long. Trimming stripped 4 bases from V and 8 bases from J, with 8 bases between. The CDR3 sequence is CASSSGSGELFF. As DNA, the CDR3 is TGTGCCAGCAGTTCAGGGTCAGGGGAGCTGTTTTTT.

This chain uses TRBV5-6 with TRBJ1-4; 8 bases are a match to TRBD1. The CDR3 length is 14 residues. Germline lookup yields CDR1 SGHDT and CDR2 YYEEEE. V gave up 4 bases and J gave up 5 bases; unmatched junction bases: 4. This chain's CDR3 is CASSPQGENEKLFF. Written as DNA, the CDR3 is TGTGCCAGCAGCCCACAGGGGGAGAATGAAAAACTGTTTTTT.

The V call is TRBV11-1, the J call TRBJ2-3; 8 nucleotides line up with TRBD2. V trimming: 2 bases; J trimming: 2 bases; junction bases outside the gene matches: 3. There are 15 residues in the CDR3. Germline V gene sequence: CDR1 SGHAT, CDR2 FQDESV (reference sequence). The CDR3 bases are TGTGCCAGCAGCTTATGGCGGGGGGTCACAGATACGCAGTATTTT. Translating gives CASSLWRGVTDTQYF.

The chain joins TRBV18 to TRBJ2-3; D ambiguous. Germline V gene lookup returns CDR1 KGHSH and CDR2 LQKENI. Trimming took 5 bases from V and 0 from J, leaving 6 bases between them. The CDR3 runs to 13 residues. CDR3 sequence: CASSSLSTDTQYF. The CDR3 DNA is TGTGCCAGCTCATCTCTTAGCACAGATACGCAGTATTTT.

The V and J genes are TRBV5-6 and TRBJ2-7, with TRBD2 matching 7 bases. Trimming at V came to 2 bases and at J to 0 bases, leaving 5 bases not matched to a gene. Germline assignment: CDR1 SGHDT and CDR2 YYEEEE. The CDR3 is made up of 15 amino acids. CDR3 DNA sequence: TGTGCCAGCAGCTTTGGCCGGGGGGACTCCTACGAGCAGTACTTC. This translates into CASSFGRGDSYEQYF. Using reference TRBV5-6 and TRBJ2-7 for the parts outside the CDR3, the full variable domain is DAGVTQSPTHLIKTRGQQVTLRCSPKSGHDTVSWYQQALGQGPQFIFQYYEEEERQRGNFPDRFSGHQFPNYSSELNVNALLLGDSALYLCASSFGRGDSYEQYFGPGTRLTVT.